A selection of T cell receptor beta chains follows, all from one sample in a study of spatial heterogeneity in lung cancer. One entry per CDR3 protein, called by TCRdb with MiXCR from the 5' RACE reads. The sample records 90,000 to 95,000 distinct CDR3 sequences, approximately 12% being singletons. This material consisted of PBMCs, taken at surgery. Receptor source: a male donor with early-stage non-small cell lung cancer. CDR3s include the opening cysteine and the closing phenylalanine or tryptophan. Fields, in order: D gene, V gene, CDR3 length, J gene, clone size, CDR3 protein, CDR3 DNA. D genes are given only for firm matches. Only some rows state a clone size, as once, few, many or a class for expanded clones.

d_call: NA; v_call: TRBV29-1; cdr3_length: 16; j_call: TRBJ2-7; clone_size: NA; cdr3_aa: CSVEGIHRAAADEQYF; cdr3_nt: TGCAGCGTTGAAGGGATCCACAGGGCCGCAGCTGACGAGCAGTACTTC
d_call: NA; v_call: TRBV5-1; cdr3_length: 13; j_call: TRBJ2-3; clone_size: few; cdr3_aa: CASSLGFTDTQYF; cdr3_nt: TGCGCCAGCAGCTTGGGCTTCACAGATACGCAGTATTTT
d_call: NA; v_call: TRBV6-6; cdr3_length: 14; j_call: TRBJ1-4; clone_size: few; cdr3_aa: CASSTGGSNEKLFF; cdr3_nt: TGTGCCAGCAGTACGGGGGGTTCCAATGAAAAACTGTTTTTT
d_call: NA; v_call: TRBV28; cdr3_length: 13; j_call: TRBJ2-1; clone_size: many; cdr3_aa: CASSLEPVAKQFF; cdr3_nt: TGTGCCAGCAGTTTAGAACCAGTTGCAAAGCAGTTCTTC
d_call: TRBD2; v_call: TRBV4-2; cdr3_length: 15; j_call: TRBJ2-3; clone_size: many; cdr3_aa: CASSQGLAATDTQYF; cdr3_nt: TGTGCCAGCAGCCAGGGACTAGCGGCCACAGATACGCAGTATTTT
d_call: NA; v_call: TRBV5-1; cdr3_length: 13; j_call: TRBJ2-5; clone_size: NA; cdr3_aa: CASSLASKETQYF; cdr3_nt: TGCGCCAGCAGCTTGGCTAGTAAAGAGACCCAGTACTTC
d_call: NA; v_call: TRBV24-1; cdr3_length: 15; j_call: TRBJ2-3; clone_size: many; cdr3_aa: CATAPKGRGTDTQYF; cdr3_nt: TGTGCCACCGCGCCGAAGGGAAGGGGCACAGATACGCAGTATTTT
d_call: NA; v_call: TRBV20-1; cdr3_length: 15; j_call: TRBJ1-6; clone_size: NA; cdr3_aa: CSAKGPGPNNSPLHF; cdr3_nt: TGCAGTGCTAAGGGGCCCGGGCCCAATAATTCACCCCTCCACTTT
d_call: NA; v_call: TRBV7-2; cdr3_length: 15; j_call: TRBJ2-4; clone_size: NA; cdr3_aa: CASSLPGAPKNIQYF; cdr3_nt: TGTGCCAGCAGCTTGCCGGGGGCCCCTAAAAACATTCAGTACTTC
d_call: NA; v_call: TRBV28; cdr3_length: 14; j_call: TRBJ1-6; clone_size: many; cdr3_aa: CASTLGRENSPLHF; cdr3_nt: TGTGCCAGCACACTCGGGAGAGAAAATTCACCCCTCCACTTT
d_call: TRBD1; v_call: TRBV20-1; cdr3_length: 13; j_call: TRBJ2-7; clone_size: many; cdr3_aa: CSAKQGGVYEQYF; cdr3_nt: TGCAGTGCTAAACAGGGGGGAGTCTACGAGCAGTACTTC
d_call: TRBD1; v_call: TRBV6-2/TRBV6-3; cdr3_length: 16; j_call: TRBJ1-5; clone_size: few; cdr3_aa: CASSYSATGTNQPQHF; cdr3_nt: TGTGCCAGCAGTTACTCGGCGACAGGGACCAATCAGCCCCAGCATTTT
d_call: TRBD1; v_call: TRBV4-3; cdr3_length: 15; j_call: TRBJ2-5; clone_size: NA; cdr3_aa: CASSQGLQGVETQYF; cdr3_nt: TGCGCCAGCAGCCAAGGTCTCCAGGGGGTGGAGACCCAGTACTTC
d_call: NA; v_call: TRBV20-1; cdr3_length: 16; j_call: TRBJ2-6; clone_size: NA; cdr3_aa: CSAKYAWGSGANVLTF; cdr3_nt: TGCAGTGCTAAATATGCATGGGGATCTGGGGCCAACGTCCTGACTTTC
d_call: TRBD2; v_call: TRBV28; cdr3_length: 16; j_call: TRBJ2-3; clone_size: NA; cdr3_aa: CASTKGSGRVTDTQYF; cdr3_nt: TGTGCCAGCACTAAAGGCAGCGGGAGGGTAACAGATACGCAGTATTTT
d_call: TRBD1; v_call: TRBV6-2/TRBV6-3; cdr3_length: 15; j_call: TRBJ2-6; clone_size: NA; cdr3_aa: CASRGTGVGANVLTF; cdr3_nt: TGTGCCAGCAGGGGCACAGGGGTTGGGGCCAACGTCCTGACTTTC
d_call: NA; v_call: TRBV20-1; cdr3_length: 15; j_call: TRBJ2-1; clone_size: NA; cdr3_aa: CSAIGGPIRLNEQFF; cdr3_nt: TGCAGTGCTATTGGAGGCCCTATCCGATTGAATGAGCAGTTCTTC
d_call: NA; v_call: TRBV5-1; cdr3_length: 14; j_call: TRBJ2-3; clone_size: few; cdr3_aa: CASSLALLTDTQYF; cdr3_nt: TGCGCCAGCAGCTTGGCACTCCTCACAGATACGCAGTATTTT
d_call: NA; v_call: TRBV6-5; cdr3_length: 14; j_call: TRBJ2-5; clone_size: few; cdr3_aa: CASSPAGTRKTQYF; cdr3_nt: TGTGCCAGCAGTCCGGCCGGGACGAGAAAGACCCAGTACTTC
d_call: NA; v_call: TRBV28; cdr3_length: 15; j_call: TRBJ2-3; clone_size: many; cdr3_aa: CASSLQGFRTDTQYF; cdr3_nt: TGTGCCAGCAGTTTACAGGGGTTTCGCACAGATACGCAGTATTTT
d_call: TRBD2; v_call: TRBV12-3/TRBV12-4; cdr3_length: 16; j_call: TRBJ2-7; clone_size: NA; cdr3_aa: CASSQGTSGGSYEQYF; cdr3_nt: TGTGCCAGCAGTCAAGGGACTAGCGGGGGCTCCTACGAGCAGTACTTC
d_call: NA; v_call: TRBV3-1; cdr3_length: 14; j_call: TRBJ2-1; clone_size: NA; cdr3_aa: CASSQIQNYNEQFF; cdr3_nt: TGTGCCAGCAGCCAAATACAGAATTACAATGAGCAGTTCTTC
d_call: NA; v_call: TRBV30; cdr3_length: 13; j_call: TRBJ2-2; clone_size: few; cdr3_aa: CAWSVVDTGELFF; cdr3_nt: TGTGCCTGGAGTGTAGTCGACACCGGGGAGCTGTTTTTT
d_call: TRBD1; v_call: TRBV5-1; cdr3_length: 15; j_call: TRBJ2-5; clone_size: few; cdr3_aa: CASSPSGTDQETQYF; cdr3_nt: TGCGCCAGCAGCCCATCCGGGACAGACCAAGAGACCCAGTACTTC
d_call: TRBD1; v_call: TRBV4-1; cdr3_length: 16; j_call: TRBJ1-5; clone_size: many; cdr3_aa: CASSHIQGPSNQPQHF; cdr3_nt: TGCGCCAGCAGCCATATACAGGGGCCTAGCAATCAGCCCCAGCATTTT
d_call: NA; v_call: TRBV7-9; cdr3_length: 16; j_call: TRBJ2-3; clone_size: NA; cdr3_aa: CASSLRSGSWTDTQYF; cdr3_nt: TGTGCCAGCAGCTTACGAAGCGGCTCTTGGACAGATACGCAGTATTTT
d_call: NA; v_call: TRBV30; cdr3_length: 14; j_call: TRBJ2-3; clone_size: few; cdr3_aa: CAWMDWGRRDTQYF; cdr3_nt: TGTGCCTGGATGGACTGGGGGCGCAGAGATACGCAGTATTTT
d_call: TRBD1; v_call: TRBV11-1; cdr3_length: 14; j_call: TRBJ2-7; clone_size: many; cdr3_aa: CASSLERTGNEQYF; cdr3_nt: TGTGCCAGCAGCTTGGAACGGACAGGGAACGAGCAGTACTTC
d_call: NA; v_call: TRBV28; cdr3_length: 14; j_call: TRBJ2-2; clone_size: NA; cdr3_aa: CASKGLAGLGELFF; cdr3_nt: TGTGCCAGCAAGGGGCTAGCTGGGCTGGGGGAGCTGTTTTTT
d_call: NA; v_call: TRBV20-1; cdr3_length: 15; j_call: TRBJ1-2; clone_size: NA; cdr3_aa: CSAGERAEANYGYTF; cdr3_nt: TGCAGTGCTGGGGAAAGGGCGGAAGCTAACTATGGCTACACCTTC
d_call: NA; v_call: TRBV27; cdr3_length: 14; j_call: TRBJ1-1; clone_size: few; cdr3_aa: CASSEYLGDTEAFF; cdr3_nt: TGTGCCAGCAGCGAATACTTGGGGGACACTGAAGCTTTCTTT